This TCR beta chain was obtained from a study of blood T cell repertoires in COVID-19. Turning to the study itself: PBMCs, B-cell-depleted T cells, or T cells were the source of the cDNA or gDNA that made up the material.

J gave up 7 bases and V 4 bases, and 7 bases lay outside the gene matches. The CDR3 length is 15 residues. The germline V gene encodes CDR1 SGHDT and CDR2 YYEEEE. The assay was immunoSEQ multiplex PCR, and TCRdb's table has in-frame clones only and misses some. The sample contains about 89,000 clones, about four fifths of which appear only once. Seattle-derived patients entered the study during active infection and were followed longitudinally. Sequencing was performed on peripheral blood. This TCR came from a man in his 70s with COVID-19, enrolled during active disease. V gene TRBV5-6 combines with J gene TRBJ1-4; 10 bases are shared with TRBD1. The CDR3 sequence is CASSRRDRGSEKLFF. In DNA, the CDR3 is TGTGCCAGCAGCAGGCGGGACAGGGGATCTGAAAAACTGTTTTTT.